These 27 T cell receptor beta chains were sequenced from one sample in a study of tumor-infiltrating lymphocytes in localized non-small cell lung cancer. Method: immunoSEQ multiplex PCR; TCRdb's copy keeps in-frame clones and lacks some. Of just under 4,000 clones in the sample, around 66% were seen once. Sequenced material: uninvolved lung tissue not adjacent to the tumor. These receptor sequences come from a human donor with non-small cell lung cancer.

This clone came up a few times. The chain employs TRBV6-1 and TRBJ1-5, with a tentative D call TRBD1 (5 bases). Deletions cut 4 bases from V and 1 base from J, with 11 bases between. Looked up from germline, CDR1 is MNHNS and CDR2 is SASEGT. The CDR3 sequence is 15 residues long. The CDR3 nucleotides are TGTGCCAGCAGTGGCGGGGCAGTAAGCAATCAGCCCCAGCATTTT. Amino acid sequence: CASSGGAVSNQPQHF.

The chain joins TRBV30 to TRBJ1-4; 8 bases match TRBD1. The V segment lost 0 bases and the J segment 0 bases; nucleotides outside the gene matches: 6. Germline values: CDR1 GTSNPN, CDR2 SVGIG (reference sequence). This CDR3 has 17 residues. In DNA, the CDR3 is TGTGCCTGGAGTGTACTATCCAGGGGGCCAACTAATGAAAAACTGTTTTTT. Its protein product is CAWSVLSRGPTNEKLFF.

The rearrangement links TRBV9 to TRBJ2-5; D is uncertain. The CDR3 loop spans 14 amino acids. V lost 1 base to trimming and J lost 5 bases, with 12 bases between them. The germline V gene has CDR1 SGDLS and CDR2 YYNGEE. The CDR3 loop reads CASSVRGTWETQYF. CDR3 sequence (DNA): TGTGCCAGCAGCGTACGAGGAACTTGGGAGACCCAGTACTTC.

The rearrangement joins TRBV7-9 to TRBJ2-7, with 11 bases that match TRBD1. The CDR3 consists of 17 residues. The V and J ends lost 2 bases and 1 base, in that order; junction bases with no gene match: 7. From germline, CDR1 is SEHNR and CDR2 FQNEAQ (reference sequence). CDR3 nucleotide sequence: TGTGCCAGCAGCTTAAGCCTTCGGGACAGGGGGTCCTACGAGCAGTACTTC. It is translated as CASSLSLRDRGSYEQYF.

CDR3 residues: CASSPGGGSYNEQFF. CDR3 coding DNA: TGTGCCAGCAGTCCAGGGGGGGGGTCCTACAATGAGCAGTTCTTC. The V gene is TRBV28, the J gene TRBJ2-1; D could derive from TRBD1 or TRBD2 (7 bases each). Germline-derived CDR1 and CDR2 are MDHEN and SYDVKM. Trimming pared 5 bases from V and 1 base from J, leaving 12 bases between. The CDR3 sequence is 15 residues long.

The chain combines TRBV4-3 with TRBJ2-7; a weak D match, TRBD2 (5 bases). The CDR3 loop spans 15 amino acids. Trimming cost V 4 bases and J 0 bases, with 13 bases left between them. The V gene's germline CDR1 is LGHNA and CDR2 YSLEER. The CDR3 sequence: CASSPELGSSYEQYF. The CDR3 bases are TGCGCCAGCAGCCCTGAACTGGGGAGCTCCTACGAGCAGTACTTC.

This clone occurred a few times. V gene TRBV19 combines with J gene TRBJ2-1; 7 bases fit TRBD1. Germline V lookup: CDR1 LNHDA, CDR2 SQIVND (reference sequence). J lost 6 bases, V lost 4 bases, and 6 bases had no gene match. The CDR3 spans 14 residues. The CDR3 loop is CASSTGTDLNEQFF. The DNA of the CDR3 is TGTGCCAGTAGTACAGGGACAGACCTCAATGAGCAGTTCTTC.

This clone was seen only a few times. The V gene is TRBV2, the J gene TRBJ1-1, with D perhaps matching TRBD1 (5 bases). This CDR3 has 13 amino acids. Per germline, CDR1 SNHLY and CDR2 FYNNEI. The V gene lost 6 bases and the J gene lost 1 base, with 9 bases spanning the gap. The CDR3 spells CASSSDRNTEAFF. CDR3 DNA: TGTGCCAGCAGCTCAGACAGGAACACTGAAGCTTTCTTT.

This clone was seen more than once but under ten times. This chain uses TRBV6-1 with TRBJ1-3, with D possibly being TRBD1 (6 bases). In germline, CDR1 is MNHNS, CDR2 SASEGT. The CDR3 spans 15 residues. V lost 6 bases and J lost 0, with 12 bases in between. This chain's CDR3 is CASRLQGGSGNTIYF. CDR3 in DNA: TGTGCCAGCAGATTACAGGGCGGCTCTGGAAACACCATATATTTT.

Relative to its sample, this clone is large. The V call is TRBV7-9, the J call TRBJ1-2; the match to TRBD1 covers 7 bases. V gave up 5 bases and J gave up 3 bases; unmatched junction bases: 9. Germline V gene lookup returns CDR1 SEHNR and CDR2 FQNEAQ (reference sequence). There are 15 residues in the CDR3. CDR3 in DNA: TGTGCCAGCAGCACCGAAGGACAGGAATACTATGGCTACACCTTC. Protein sequence: CASSTEGQEYYGYTF.

The genes are TRBV7-9 and TRBJ1-2; 8 bases line up with TRBD1. Looked up from germline, CDR1 is SEHNR and CDR2 is FQNEAQ (reference sequence). The CDR3 is 15 residues long. The ends lost 5 bases at V and 2 bases at J; junction bases unmatched: 7. The CDR3: CASSTTGGANYGYTF. The CDR3 DNA sequence: TGTGCCAGCAGCACCACAGGGGGGGCGAACTATGGCTACACCTTC.

The chain couples TRBV6-1 to TRBJ1-1; D perhaps matches TRBD1 (5 bases). V was trimmed by 2 bases and J by 4 bases, leaving 14 bases between them. This CDR3 is 15 amino acids long. Looked up from germline, CDR1 is MNHNS and CDR2 is SASEGT. CDR3 region: CASSERAGGGTEAFF. The DNA of the CDR3 is TGTGCCAGCAGTGAAAGGGCCGGTGGGGGCACTGAAGCTTTCTTT.

This clone came up a few times. The gene calls are TRBV5-1 and TRBJ2-7; no clear D gene. CDR1 is SGHRS, CDR2 YFSETQ, per germline. This CDR3 comprises 15 residues. V was trimmed by 0 bases and J by 6 bases, leaving 16 bases between them. The chain's CDR3 is CASSLDSPSKGEQYF. As DNA, the CDR3 is TGCGCCAGCAGCTTGGACTCTCCGAGCAAGGGCGAGCAGTACTTC.

This chain joins TRBV5-6 and TRBJ2-2; a weak D match, TRBD1 (5 bases). This CDR3 has 15 residues. CDR1 and CDR2 from the germline V gene are SGHDT and YYEEEE. With 2 bases removed from V and 3 bases from J, the gap between germline ends came to 11 bases. DNA for the CDR3: TGTGCCAGCAGCTTTCAAGGGGTAGACACCGGGGAGCTGTTTTTT. Protein product: CASSFQGVDTGELFF.

This clone was counted a few times. This chain joins TRBV7-3 and TRBJ1-4, with D possibly matching TRBD1 (5 bases). Trimming cost V 3 bases and J 8 bases, with 7 bases left between them. The V gene's germline CDR1 is SGHTA and CDR2 FQGTGA. This CDR3 region has 12 residues. The CDR3 loop reads CASSLGREKLFF. The DNA for the CDR3 is TGTGCCAGCAGCTTGGGACGAGAAAAACTGTTTTTT.

This clone was observed a handful of times. The chain has TRBV7-8 and TRBJ1-5, with a possible D match to TRBD1 (5 bases). Trimming pared 2 bases from V and 6 bases from J, leaving 14 bases between. The CDR3 runs 15 residues. The V gene's germline CDR1 is SGHVS and CDR2 FQNEAQ. The CDR3 here is CASSLSQGSSQPQHF. The CDR3, as DNA: TGTGCCAGCAGCTTAAGCCAGGGTTCCAGTCAGCCCCAGCATTTT.

The V gene is TRBV5-1, the J gene TRBJ2-3; TRBD2 is a possible D gene (5 bases). Germline V gives CDR1 SGHRS, CDR2 YFSETQ. Between the trimmed V and J ends, which lost 5 bases and 2 bases, there was a span of 12 bases. The CDR3 sequence is 14 residues long. CDR3: CASSPGLPTDTQYF. CDR3 DNA sequence: TGCGCCAGCAGTCCTGGACTCCCCACAGATACGCAGTATTTT.

The CDR3 loop is CASSRPRGVKETQYF. Written as DNA, the CDR3 is TGCGCCAGCAGCCGTCCCCGGGGGGTGAAGGAGACCCAGTACTTC. This chain connects TRBV4-3 to TRBJ2-5, with TRBD2 matching 7 bases. Germline V lookup: CDR1 LGHNA, CDR2 YSLEER. The CDR3 sequence is 15 residues long. J lost 5 bases, V lost 4 bases, and 10 bases had no gene match.

The chain has TRBV5-1 and TRBJ2-1; no firm D call. Germline CDR1 is SGHRS and CDR2 is YFSETQ. Trimming removed 2 bases from V and 4 bases from J, with 7 bases in between. This CDR3 spans 13 amino acids. The CDR3 loop is CASSLDSYNEQFF. CDR3 nucleotides: TGCGCCAGCAGCTTAGATTCTTACAATGAGCAGTTCTTC. The whole variable domain, filled in from reference TRBV5-1 and TRBJ2-1, reads KAGVTQTPRYLIKTRGQQVTLSCSPISGHRSVSWYQQTPGQGLQFLFEYFSETQRNKGNFPGRFSGRQFSNSRSEMNVSTLELGDSALYLCASSLDSYNEQFFGPGTRLTVL.

The chain carries TRBV2 and TRBJ1-2; D gene ambiguous. V was trimmed by 2 bases and J by 7 bases, leaving 2 bases between them. The germline gives CDR1 SNHLY, CDR2 FYNNEI. This CDR3 region has 10 residues. This CDR3 is CASSEFGYTF. In nucleotides, the CDR3 is TGTGCCAGCAGTGAATTTGGCTACACCTTC.

This chain connects TRBV5-5 to TRBJ1-4, with 10 nucleotides matching TRBD1. Germline V gene data show CDR1 as SGHKS and CDR2 as YYEKEE (reference sequence). Trimming at V came to 4 bases and at J to 6 bases, leaving 6 bases not matched to a gene. CDR3 size: 15 residues. The CDR3 DNA sequence: TGTGCCAGCAGCCCGGAGACAGGGGGCGATGAAAAACTGTTTTTT. As protein: CASSPETGGDEKLFF.

J is TRBJ2-5 and V is TRBV5-5, with 10 bases lining up with TRBD2. J lost 5 bases, V lost 3 bases, and 7 bases had no gene match. Germline CDR1 reads SGHKS; CDR2 reads YYEKEE (reference sequence). The CDR3 runs to 15 residues. The CDR3 loop is CASSSRTSGGETQYF. CDR3 DNA: TGTGCCAGCAGCTCCAGGACTAGCGGCGGTGAGACCCAGTACTTC.

Note on this clone: Additional DNA sequences in this sample encode the identical CDR3. The chain couples TRBV7-9 to TRBJ1-4; possibly TRBD1 for D (5 bases). Trimming took off 6 bases at V and 0 bases at J, with 8 bases between the two ends. This CDR3 spans 14 amino acids. Germline V lookup: CDR1 SEHNR, CDR2 FQNEAQ (reference sequence). The CDR3 region is CASSRDATNEKLFF. As DNA, the CDR3 is TGTGCCAGCAGTAGGGACGCAACTAATGAAAAACTGTTTTTT.

The chain uses TRBV11-2 and TRBJ1-1; D gene unclear. CDR3 size: 13 residues. The V gene's germline CDR1 is SGHAT and CDR2 FQNNGV. V lost 8 bases and J 1 base, leaving 11 bases between the germline ends. The CDR3 bases are TGTGCCAGCTCTAAGGAGCGGAACACTGAAGCTTTCTTT. It translates to CASSKERNTEAFF.

The genes are TRBV7-2 and TRBJ1-4; no clear D gene. The CDR3 runs to 15 residues. CDR1 and CDR2 (germline): SGHTA, FQGNSA. V shed 1 base and J shed 10 bases, with 16 bases lying between them. The CDR3 region has the DNA TGTGCCAGCAGCTTAGAGGGCGGTCGACTTGGAAAACTGTTTTTT. It encodes CASSLEGGRLGKLFF.

This clone was recorded once. The chain has TRBV5-8 and TRBJ2-5, with a possible D match to TRBD2 (5 bases). The V and J ends lost 2 bases and 1 base respectively, with 18 bases between them. CDR3 length: 17 amino acids. Germline values: CDR1 SGHTS, CDR2 YDEGEE. CDR3 sequence (DNA): TGTGCCAGCAGCTTTGGATCCTCCGGGGTGCGCCAAGAGACCCAGTACTTC. This codes for CASSFGSSGVRQETQYF.

The chain is built from TRBV28 and TRBJ2-1; TRBD2 aligns across 9 bases. J lost 5 bases, V lost 6 bases, and 2 bases had no gene match. This CDR3 has 13 residues. Germline V CDR1 and CDR2: MDHEN, SYDVKM. The chain's CDR3 is CASSGTSNNEQFF. CDR3 nucleotides: TGTGCCAGCAGCGGGACTAGCAACAATGAGCAGTTCTTC.